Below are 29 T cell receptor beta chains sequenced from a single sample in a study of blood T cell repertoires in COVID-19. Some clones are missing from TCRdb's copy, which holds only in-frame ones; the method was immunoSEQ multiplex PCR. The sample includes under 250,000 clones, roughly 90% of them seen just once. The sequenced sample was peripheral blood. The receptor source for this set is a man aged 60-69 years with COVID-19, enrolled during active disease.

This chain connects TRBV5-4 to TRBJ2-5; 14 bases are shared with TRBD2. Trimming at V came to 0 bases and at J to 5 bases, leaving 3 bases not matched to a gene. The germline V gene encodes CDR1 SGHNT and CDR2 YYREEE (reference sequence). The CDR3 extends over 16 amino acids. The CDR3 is CASSLAGTSGSETQYF. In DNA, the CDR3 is TGTGCCAGCAGCTTGGCCGGGACTAGCGGGAGTGAGACCCAGTACTTC.

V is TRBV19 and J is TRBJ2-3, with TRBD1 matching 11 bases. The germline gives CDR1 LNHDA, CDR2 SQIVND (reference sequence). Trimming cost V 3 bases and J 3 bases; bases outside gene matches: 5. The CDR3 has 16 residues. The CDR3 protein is CASSIQDRGRTDTQYF. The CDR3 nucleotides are TGTGCCAGTAGTATCCAGGACAGGGGGCGGACAGATACGCAGTATTTT.

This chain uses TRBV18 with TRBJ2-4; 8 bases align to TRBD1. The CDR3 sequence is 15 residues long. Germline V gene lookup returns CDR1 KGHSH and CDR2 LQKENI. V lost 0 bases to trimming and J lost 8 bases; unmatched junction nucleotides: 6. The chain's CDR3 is CASSPPSRGRDIQYF. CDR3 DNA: TGTGCCAGCTCACCACCGTCCAGGGGGCGCGACATTCAGTACTTC.

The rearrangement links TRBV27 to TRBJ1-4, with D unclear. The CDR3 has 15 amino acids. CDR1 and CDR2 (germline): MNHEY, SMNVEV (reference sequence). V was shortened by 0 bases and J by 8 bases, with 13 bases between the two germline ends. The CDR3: CASSLSKSSYEKLFF. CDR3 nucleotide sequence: TGTGCCAGCAGTTTATCGAAAAGTTCCTACGAAAAACTGTTTTTT.

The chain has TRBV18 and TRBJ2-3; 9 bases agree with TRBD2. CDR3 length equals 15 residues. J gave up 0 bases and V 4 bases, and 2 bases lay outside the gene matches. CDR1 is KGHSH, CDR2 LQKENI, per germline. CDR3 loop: CASSLGLASTDTQYF. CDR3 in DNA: TGTGCCAGCTCACTGGGACTAGCAAGCACAGATACGCAGTATTTT.

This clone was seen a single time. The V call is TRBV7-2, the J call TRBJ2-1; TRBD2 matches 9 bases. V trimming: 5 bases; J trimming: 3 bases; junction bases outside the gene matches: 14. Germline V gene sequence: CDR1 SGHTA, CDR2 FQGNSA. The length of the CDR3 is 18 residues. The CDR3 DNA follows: TGTGCCAGCAGCACGCCCTCCCGCGGACTAGCGAACTACAATGAGCAGTTCTTC. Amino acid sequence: CASSTPSRGLANYNEQFF.

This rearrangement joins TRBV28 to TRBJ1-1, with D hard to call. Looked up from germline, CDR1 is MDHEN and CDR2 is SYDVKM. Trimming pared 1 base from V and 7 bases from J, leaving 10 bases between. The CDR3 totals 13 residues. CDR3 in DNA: TGTGCCAGCAGTTTATCCCCCTCGGGTGAAGCTTTCTTT. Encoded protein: CASSLSPSGEAFF.

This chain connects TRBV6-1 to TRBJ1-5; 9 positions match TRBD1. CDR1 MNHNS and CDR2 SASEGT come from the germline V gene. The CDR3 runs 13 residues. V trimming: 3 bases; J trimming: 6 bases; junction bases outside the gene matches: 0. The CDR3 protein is CASSEDRGQPQHF. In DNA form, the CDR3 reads TGTGCCAGCAGTGAGGACAGGGGTCAGCCCCAGCATTTT.

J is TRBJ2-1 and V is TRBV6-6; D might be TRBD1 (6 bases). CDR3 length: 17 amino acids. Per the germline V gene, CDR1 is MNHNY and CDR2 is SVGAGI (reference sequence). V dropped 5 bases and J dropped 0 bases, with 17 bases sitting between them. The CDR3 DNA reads TGTGCCAGCAGTCCACGAGACAGGACGCTCTCCTACAATGAGCAGTTCTTC. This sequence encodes CASSPRDRTLSYNEQFF.

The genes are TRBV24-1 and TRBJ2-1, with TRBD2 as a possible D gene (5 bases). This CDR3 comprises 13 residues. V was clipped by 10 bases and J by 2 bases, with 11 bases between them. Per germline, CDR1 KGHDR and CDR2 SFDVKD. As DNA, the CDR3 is TGTGCCACGTCGGGAAAGGCCTACAATGAGCAGTTCTTC. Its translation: CATSGKAYNEQFF.

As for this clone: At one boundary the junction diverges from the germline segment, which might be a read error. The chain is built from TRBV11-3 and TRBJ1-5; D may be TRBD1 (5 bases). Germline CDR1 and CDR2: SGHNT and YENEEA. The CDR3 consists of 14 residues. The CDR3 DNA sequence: TGTGCCAGCATCTTACAGGTACGCAATCAGCCCCAGCATTTT. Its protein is CASILQVRNQPQHF. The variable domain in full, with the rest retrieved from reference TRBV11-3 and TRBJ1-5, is EAGVVQSPRYKIIEKKQPVAFWCNPISGHNTLYWYLQNLGQGPELLIRYENEEAVDDSQLPKDRFSAERLKGVDSTLKIQPAELGDSAVYLCASILQVRNQPQHFGDGTRLSIL.

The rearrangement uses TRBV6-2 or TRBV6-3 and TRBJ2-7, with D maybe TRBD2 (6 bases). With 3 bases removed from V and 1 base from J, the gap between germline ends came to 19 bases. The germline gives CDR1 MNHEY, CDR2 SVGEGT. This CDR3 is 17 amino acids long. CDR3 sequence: CASSYILRGKTSYEQYF. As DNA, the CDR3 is TGTGCCAGCAGTTATATTTTGCGCGGGAAAACGTCCTACGAGCAGTACTTC.

The DNA for the CDR3 is TGTGCCAGCAGTGAATTGGACAGGGGGCGAGCTGAAGCTTTCTTT. Protein sequence: CASSELDRGRAEAFF. The chain recombines TRBV2 with TRBJ1-1; 11 bases agree with TRBD1. Germline values: CDR1 SNHLY, CDR2 FYNNEI. V trimming: 2 bases; J trimming: 6 bases; junction bases outside the gene matches: 5. The CDR3 extends over 15 amino acids.

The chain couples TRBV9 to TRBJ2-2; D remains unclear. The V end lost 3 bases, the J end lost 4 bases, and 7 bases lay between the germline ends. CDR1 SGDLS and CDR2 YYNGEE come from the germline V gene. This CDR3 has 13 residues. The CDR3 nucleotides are TGTGCCAGCAGCGCCCAGATCACCGGGGAGCTGTTTTTT. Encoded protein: CASSAQITGELFF.

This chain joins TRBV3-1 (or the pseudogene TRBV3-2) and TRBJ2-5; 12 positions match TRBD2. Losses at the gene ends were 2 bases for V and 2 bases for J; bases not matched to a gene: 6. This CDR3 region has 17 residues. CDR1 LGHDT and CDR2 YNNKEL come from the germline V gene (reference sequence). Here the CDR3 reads CASSQSGLAGRQETQYF. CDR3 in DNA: TGTGCCAGCAGCCAATCAGGACTAGCGGGACGGCAAGAGACCCAGTACTTC.

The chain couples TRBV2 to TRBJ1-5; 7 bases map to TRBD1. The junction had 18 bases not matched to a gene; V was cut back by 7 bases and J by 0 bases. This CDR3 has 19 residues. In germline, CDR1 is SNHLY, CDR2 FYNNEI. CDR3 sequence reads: CASTKKGGRGLNSNQPQHF. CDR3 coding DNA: TGTGCCAGCACTAAGAAAGGTGGTAGGGGGCTAAATAGCAATCAGCCCCAGCATTTT.

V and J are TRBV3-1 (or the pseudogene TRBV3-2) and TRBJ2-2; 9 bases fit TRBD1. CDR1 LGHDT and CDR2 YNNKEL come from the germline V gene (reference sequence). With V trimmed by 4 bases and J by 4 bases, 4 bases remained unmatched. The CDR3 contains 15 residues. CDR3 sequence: CASSRGTGITGELFF. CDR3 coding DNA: TGTGCCAGCAGCCGCGGGACAGGGATCACCGGGGAGCTGTTTTTT.

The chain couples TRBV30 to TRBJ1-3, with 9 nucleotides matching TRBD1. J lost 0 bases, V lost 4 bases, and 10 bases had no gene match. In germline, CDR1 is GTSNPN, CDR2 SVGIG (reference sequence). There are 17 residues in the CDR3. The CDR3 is CAWKTGGSSSSGNTIYF. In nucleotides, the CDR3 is TGTGCCTGGAAAACAGGGGGCTCATCAAGCTCTGGAAACACCATATATTTT.

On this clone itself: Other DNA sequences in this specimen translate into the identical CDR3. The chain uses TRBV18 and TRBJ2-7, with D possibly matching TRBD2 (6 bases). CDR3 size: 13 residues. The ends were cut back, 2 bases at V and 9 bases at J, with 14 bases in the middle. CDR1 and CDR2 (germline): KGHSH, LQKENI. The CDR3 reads CASSPGRTRGQYF. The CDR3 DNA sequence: TGTGCCAGCTCACCAGGGAGGACGAGGGGGCAGTACTTC. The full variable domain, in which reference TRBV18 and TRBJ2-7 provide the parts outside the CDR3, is NAGVMQNPRHLVRRRGQEARLRCSPMKGHSHVYWYRQLPEEGLKFMVYLQKENIIDESGMPKERFSAEFPKEGPSILRIQQVVRGDSAAYFCASSPGRTRGQYFGPGTRLTVT.

The CDR3 bases are TGTGCCAGCAGTGAAGCAAAGCTCCTCAATGAGCAGTTCTTC. Amino acid sequence: CASSEAKLLNEQFF. The chain recombines TRBV2 with TRBJ2-1; D gene unclear. Trimming shortened V by 0 bases and J by 6 bases, and 9 bases separated the two germline ends. This CDR3 is 14 amino acids long. Germline lookup yields CDR1 SNHLY and CDR2 FYNNEI. Drawing the rest from reference TRBV2 and TRBJ2-1, the complete variable domain is EPEVTQTPSHQVTQMGQEVILRCVPISNHLYFYWYRQILGQKVEFLVSFYNNEISEKSEIFDDQFSVERPDGSNFTLKIRSTKLEDSAMYFCASSEAKLLNEQFFGPGTRLTVL.

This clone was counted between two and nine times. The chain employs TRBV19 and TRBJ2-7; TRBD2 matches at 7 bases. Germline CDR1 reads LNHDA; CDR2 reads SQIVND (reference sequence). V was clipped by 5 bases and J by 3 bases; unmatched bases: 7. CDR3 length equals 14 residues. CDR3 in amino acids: CASSAGTSDYEQYF. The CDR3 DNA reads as TGTGCCAGTAGTGCTGGAACTAGCGACTACGAGCAGTACTTC.

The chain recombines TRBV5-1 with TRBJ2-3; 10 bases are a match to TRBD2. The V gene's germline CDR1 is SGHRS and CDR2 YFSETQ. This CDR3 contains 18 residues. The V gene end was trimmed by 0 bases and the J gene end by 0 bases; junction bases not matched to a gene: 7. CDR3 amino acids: CASSLVSSGGSSTDTQYF. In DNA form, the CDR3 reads TGCGCCAGCAGCTTGGTGTCTAGCGGGGGCTCTAGCACAGATACGCAGTATTTT.

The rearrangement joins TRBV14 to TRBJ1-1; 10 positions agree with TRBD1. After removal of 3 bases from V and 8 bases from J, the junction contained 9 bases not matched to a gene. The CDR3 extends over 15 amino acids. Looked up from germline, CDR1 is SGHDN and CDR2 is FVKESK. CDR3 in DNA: TGTGCCAGCAGCCAGATAAGTCCGGGACAGGGGGAAGCTTTCTTT. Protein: CASSQISPGQGEAFF.

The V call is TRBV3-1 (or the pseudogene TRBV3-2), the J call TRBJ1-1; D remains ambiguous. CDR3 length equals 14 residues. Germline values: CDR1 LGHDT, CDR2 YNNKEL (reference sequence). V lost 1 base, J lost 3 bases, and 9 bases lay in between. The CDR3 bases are TGTGCCAGCAGCCAAGTAGGCAGGTACACTGAAGCTTTCTTT. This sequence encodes CASSQVGRYTEAFF.

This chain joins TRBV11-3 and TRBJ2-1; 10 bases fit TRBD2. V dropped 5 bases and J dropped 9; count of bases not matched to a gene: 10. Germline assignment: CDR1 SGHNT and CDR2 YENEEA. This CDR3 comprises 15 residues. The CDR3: CASSPTAGGLGEQFF. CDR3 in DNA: TGTGCCAGCAGCCCCACAGCGGGAGGGTTGGGTGAGCAGTTCTTC.

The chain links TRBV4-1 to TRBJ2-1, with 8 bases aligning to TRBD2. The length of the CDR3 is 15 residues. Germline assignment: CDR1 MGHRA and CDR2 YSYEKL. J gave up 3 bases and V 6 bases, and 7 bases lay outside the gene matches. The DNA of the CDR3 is TGCGCCAGCAGTCGAGCGGGAGAAGGCTACAATGAGCAGTTCTTC. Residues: CASSRAGEGYNEQFF.

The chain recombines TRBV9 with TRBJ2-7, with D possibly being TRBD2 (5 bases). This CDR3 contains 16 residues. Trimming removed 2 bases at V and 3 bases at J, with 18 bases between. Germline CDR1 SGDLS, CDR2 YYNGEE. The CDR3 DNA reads TGTGCCAGCAGCGTGAGTAGCGCGTCACGGGTCTACGAGCAGTACTTC. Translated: CASSVSSASRVYEQYF.

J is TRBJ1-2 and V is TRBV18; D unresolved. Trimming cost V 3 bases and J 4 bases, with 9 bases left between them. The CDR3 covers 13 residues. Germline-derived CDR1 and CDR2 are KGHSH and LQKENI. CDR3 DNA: TGTGCCAGCTCACCCCTAGAGACCTATGGCTACACCTTC. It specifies CASSPLETYGYTF.

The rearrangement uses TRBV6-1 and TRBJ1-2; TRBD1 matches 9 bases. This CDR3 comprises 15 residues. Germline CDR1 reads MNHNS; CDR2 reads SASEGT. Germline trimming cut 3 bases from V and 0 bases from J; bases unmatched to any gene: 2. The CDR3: CASSERTGANYGYTF. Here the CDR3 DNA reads TGTGCCAGCAGTGAGCGGACAGGGGCTAACTATGGCTACACCTTC.